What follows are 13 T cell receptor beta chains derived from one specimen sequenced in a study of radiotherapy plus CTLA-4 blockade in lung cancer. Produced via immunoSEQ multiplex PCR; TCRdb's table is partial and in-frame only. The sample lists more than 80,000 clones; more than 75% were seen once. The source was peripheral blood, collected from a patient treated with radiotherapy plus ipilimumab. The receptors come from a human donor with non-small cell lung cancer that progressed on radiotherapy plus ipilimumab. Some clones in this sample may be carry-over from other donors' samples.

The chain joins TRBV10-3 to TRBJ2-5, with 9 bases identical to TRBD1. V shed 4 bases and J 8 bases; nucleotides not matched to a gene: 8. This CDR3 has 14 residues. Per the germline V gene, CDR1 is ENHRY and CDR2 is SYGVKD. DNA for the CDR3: TGTGCCATCAGTGGGGGACAGGGTTTGTTTACCCAGTACTTC. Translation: CAISGGQGLFTQYF.

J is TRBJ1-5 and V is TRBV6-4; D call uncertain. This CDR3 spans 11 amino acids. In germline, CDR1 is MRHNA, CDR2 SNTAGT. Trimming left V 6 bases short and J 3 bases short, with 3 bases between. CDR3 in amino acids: CASSDNQPQHF. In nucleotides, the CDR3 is TGTGCCAGCAGCGACAATCAGCCCCAGCATTTT.

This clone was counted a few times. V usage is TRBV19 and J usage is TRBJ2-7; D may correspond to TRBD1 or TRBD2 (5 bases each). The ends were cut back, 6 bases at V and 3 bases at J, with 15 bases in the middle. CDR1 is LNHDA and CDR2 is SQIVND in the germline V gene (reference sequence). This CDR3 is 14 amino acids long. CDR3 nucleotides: TGTGCCAGTAGCCTTGGGACCGTACGCTACGAGCAGTACTTC. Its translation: CASSLGTVRYEQYF.

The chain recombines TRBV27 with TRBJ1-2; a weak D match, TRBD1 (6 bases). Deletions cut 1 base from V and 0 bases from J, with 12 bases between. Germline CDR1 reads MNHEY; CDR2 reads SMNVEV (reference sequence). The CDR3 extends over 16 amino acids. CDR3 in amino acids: CASSLYQGSANYGYTF. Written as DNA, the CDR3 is TGTGCCAGCAGTTTATATCAGGGGTCGGCTAACTATGGCTACACCTTC.

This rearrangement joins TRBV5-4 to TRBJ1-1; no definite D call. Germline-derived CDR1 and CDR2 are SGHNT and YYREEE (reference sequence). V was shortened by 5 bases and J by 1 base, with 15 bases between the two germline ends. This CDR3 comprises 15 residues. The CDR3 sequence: CASRLLREANTEAFF. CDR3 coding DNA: TGTGCCAGCAGGCTACTAAGGGAAGCGAACACTGAAGCTTTCTTT.

The CDR3 nucleotides read TGTGCCAGCAAGTTAGCGGGGGGAAACCCAGATACGCAGTATTTT. It is translated as CASKLAGGNPDTQYF. The chain uses TRBV2 and TRBJ2-3, with 10 bases aligning to TRBD2. CDR3 length: 15 residues. V lost 7 bases to trimming and J lost 4 bases; unmatched junction nucleotides: 8. The V gene's germline CDR1 is SNHLY and CDR2 FYNNEI. The full variable domain, completed using reference TRBV2 and TRBJ2-3, is EPEVTQTPSHQVTQMGQEVILRCVPISNHLYFYWYRQILGQKVEFLVSFYNNEISEKSEIFDDQFSVERPDGSNFTLKIRSTKLEDSAMYFCASKLAGGNPDTQYFGPGTRLTVL.

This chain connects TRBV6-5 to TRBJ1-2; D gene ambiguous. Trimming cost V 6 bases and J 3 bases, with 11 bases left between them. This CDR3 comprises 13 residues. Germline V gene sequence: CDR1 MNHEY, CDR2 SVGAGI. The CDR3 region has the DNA TGTGCCAGCAGCCCAATTCAGGACTATGGCTACACCTTC. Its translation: CASSPIQDYGYTF.

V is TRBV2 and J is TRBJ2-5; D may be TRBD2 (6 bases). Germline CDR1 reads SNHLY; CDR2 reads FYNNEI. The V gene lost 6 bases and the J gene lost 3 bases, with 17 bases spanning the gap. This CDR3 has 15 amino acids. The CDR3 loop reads CASSVTRTREETQYF. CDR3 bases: TGTGCCAGCAGCGTGACTAGAACCAGGGAAGAGACCCAGTACTTC. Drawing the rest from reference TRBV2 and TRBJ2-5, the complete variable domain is EPEVTQTPSHQVTQMGQEVILRCVPISNHLYFYWYRQILGQKVEFLVSFYNNEISEKSEIFDDQFSVERPDGSNFTLKIRSTKLEDSAMYFCASSVTRTREETQYFGPGTRLLVL.

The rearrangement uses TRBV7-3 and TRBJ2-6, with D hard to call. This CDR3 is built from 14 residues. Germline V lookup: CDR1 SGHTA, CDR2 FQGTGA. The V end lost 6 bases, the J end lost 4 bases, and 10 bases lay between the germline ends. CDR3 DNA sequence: TGTGCCAGCAGGTTATCAGCCGGGGCCAACGTCCTGACTTTC. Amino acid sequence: CASRLSAGANVLTF.

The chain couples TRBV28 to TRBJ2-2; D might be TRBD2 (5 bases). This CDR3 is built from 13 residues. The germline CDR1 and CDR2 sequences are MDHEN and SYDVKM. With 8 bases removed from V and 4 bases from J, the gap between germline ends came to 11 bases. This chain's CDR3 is CASVLGVTGELFF. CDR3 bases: TGTGCCAGCGTCCTGGGAGTCACCGGGGAGCTGTTTTTT.

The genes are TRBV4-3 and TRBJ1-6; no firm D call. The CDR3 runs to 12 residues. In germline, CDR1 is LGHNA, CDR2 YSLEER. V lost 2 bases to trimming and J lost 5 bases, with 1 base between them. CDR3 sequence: CASSQNNSPLHF. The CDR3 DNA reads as TGCGCCAGCAGCCAAAATAATTCACCCCTCCACTTT.

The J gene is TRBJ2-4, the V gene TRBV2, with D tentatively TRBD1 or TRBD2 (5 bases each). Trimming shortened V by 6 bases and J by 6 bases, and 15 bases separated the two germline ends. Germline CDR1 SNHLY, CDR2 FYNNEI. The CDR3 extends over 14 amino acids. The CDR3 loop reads CASSSTRGLNIQYF. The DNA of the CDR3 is TGTGCCAGCAGCTCCACGAGGGGTCTAAACATTCAGTACTTC.

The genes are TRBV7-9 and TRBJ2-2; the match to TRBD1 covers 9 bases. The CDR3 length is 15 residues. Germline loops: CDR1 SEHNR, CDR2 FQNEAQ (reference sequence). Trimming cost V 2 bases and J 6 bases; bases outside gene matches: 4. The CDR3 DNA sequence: TGTGCCAGCAGCTTACGGACAGGGGTCCCCGGGGAGCTGTTTTTT. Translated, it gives CASSLRTGVPGELFF.